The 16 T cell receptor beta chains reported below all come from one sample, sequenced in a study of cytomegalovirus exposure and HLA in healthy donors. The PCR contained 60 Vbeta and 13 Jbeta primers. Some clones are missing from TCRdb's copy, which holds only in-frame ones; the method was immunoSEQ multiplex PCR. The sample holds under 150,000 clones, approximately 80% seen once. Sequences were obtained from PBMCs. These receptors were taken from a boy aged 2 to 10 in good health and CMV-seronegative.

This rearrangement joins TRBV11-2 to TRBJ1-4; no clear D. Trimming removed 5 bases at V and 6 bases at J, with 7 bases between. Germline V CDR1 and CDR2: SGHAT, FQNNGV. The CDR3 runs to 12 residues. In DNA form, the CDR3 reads TGTGCCAGCAGCGTTAGCGATGAAAAACTGTTTTTT. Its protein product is CASSVSDEKLFF.

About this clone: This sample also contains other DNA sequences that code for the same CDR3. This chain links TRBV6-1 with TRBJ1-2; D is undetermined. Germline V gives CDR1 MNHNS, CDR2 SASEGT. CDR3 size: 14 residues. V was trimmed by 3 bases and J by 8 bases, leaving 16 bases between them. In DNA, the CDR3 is TGTGCCAGCAGTGACGTCGCCGAGGCTCAGGGCTACACCTTC. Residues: CASSDVAEAQGYTF.

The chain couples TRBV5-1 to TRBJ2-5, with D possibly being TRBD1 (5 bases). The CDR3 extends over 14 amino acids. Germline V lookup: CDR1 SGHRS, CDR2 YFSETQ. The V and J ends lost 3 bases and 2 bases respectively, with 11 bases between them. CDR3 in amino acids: CASSSPGIQETQYF. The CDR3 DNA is TGCGCCAGCAGCTCGCCAGGGATTCAAGAGACCCAGTACTTC.

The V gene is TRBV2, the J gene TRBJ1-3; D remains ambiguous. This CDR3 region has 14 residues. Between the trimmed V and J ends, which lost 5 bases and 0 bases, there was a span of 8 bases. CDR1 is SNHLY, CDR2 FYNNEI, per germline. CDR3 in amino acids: CASSPTVSGNTIYF. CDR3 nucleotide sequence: TGTGCCAGCAGTCCGACTGTCTCTGGAAACACCATATATTTT.

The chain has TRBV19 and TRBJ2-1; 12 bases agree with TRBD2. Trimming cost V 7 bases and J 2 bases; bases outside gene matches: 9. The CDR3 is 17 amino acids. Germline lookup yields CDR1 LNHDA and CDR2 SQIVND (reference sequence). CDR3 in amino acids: CASTPRPSGRAYNEQFF. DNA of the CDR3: TGTGCCAGTACGCCCCGGCCTAGCGGGAGGGCCTACAATGAGCAGTTCTTC.

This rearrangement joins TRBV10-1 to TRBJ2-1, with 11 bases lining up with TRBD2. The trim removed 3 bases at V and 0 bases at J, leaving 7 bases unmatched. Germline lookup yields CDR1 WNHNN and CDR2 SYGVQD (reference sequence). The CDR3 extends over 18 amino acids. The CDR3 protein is CASSDTSGRFSSYNEQFF. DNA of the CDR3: TGCGCCAGCAGTGATACTAGCGGGAGATTTAGCTCCTACAATGAGCAGTTCTTC.

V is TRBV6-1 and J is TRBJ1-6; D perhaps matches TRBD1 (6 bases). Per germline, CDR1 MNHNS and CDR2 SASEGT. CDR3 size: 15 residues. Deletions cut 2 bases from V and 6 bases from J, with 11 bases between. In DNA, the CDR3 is TGTGCCAGCAGTGAACTGGAAGGGGGTAATTCACCCCTCCACTTT. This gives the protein CASSELEGGNSPLHF.

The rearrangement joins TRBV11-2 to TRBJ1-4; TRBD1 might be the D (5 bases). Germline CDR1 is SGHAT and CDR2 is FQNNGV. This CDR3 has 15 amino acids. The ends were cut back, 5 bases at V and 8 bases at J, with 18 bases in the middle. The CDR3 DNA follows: TGTGCCAGCAGCCGCGGGGCGAGGGGCGGGGAAAAACTGTTTTTT. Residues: CASSRGARGGEKLFF.

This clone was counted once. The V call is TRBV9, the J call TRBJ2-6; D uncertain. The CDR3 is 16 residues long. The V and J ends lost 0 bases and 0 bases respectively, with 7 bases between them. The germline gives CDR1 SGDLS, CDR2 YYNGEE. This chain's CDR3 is CASSVETPSGANVLTF. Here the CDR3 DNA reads TGTGCCAGCAGCGTAGAAACACCCTCTGGGGCCAACGTCCTGACTTTC.

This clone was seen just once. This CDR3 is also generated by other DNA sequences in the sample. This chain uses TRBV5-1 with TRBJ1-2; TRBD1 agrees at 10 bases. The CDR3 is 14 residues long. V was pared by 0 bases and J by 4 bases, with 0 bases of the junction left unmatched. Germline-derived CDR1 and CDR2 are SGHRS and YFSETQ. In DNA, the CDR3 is TGCGCCAGCAGCTTGGGACAGGGGGCCTATGGCTACACCTTC. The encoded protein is CASSLGQGAYGYTF.

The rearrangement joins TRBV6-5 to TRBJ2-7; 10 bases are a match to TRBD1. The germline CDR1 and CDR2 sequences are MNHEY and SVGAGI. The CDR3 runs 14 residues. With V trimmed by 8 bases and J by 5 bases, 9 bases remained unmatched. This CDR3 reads CASGRDRGTHEQYF. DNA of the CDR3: TGTGCCAGCGGCCGGGACAGGGGCACCCACGAGCAGTACTTC.

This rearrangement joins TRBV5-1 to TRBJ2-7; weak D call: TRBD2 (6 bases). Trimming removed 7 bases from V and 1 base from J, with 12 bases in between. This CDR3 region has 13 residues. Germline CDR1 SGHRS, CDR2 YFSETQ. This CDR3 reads CASSGGGSYEQYF. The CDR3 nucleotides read TGCGCCAGCTCAGGTGGGGGGTCCTACGAGCAGTACTTC.

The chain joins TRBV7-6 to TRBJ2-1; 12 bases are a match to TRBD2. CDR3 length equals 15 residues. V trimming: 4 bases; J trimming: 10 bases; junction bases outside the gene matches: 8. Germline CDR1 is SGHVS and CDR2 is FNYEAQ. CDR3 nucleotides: TGTGCCAGCAGCTCATCTAGCGGGAGGGCCGGGGAGCAGTTCTTC. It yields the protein CASSSSSGRAGEQFF.

This chain's CDR3 is CASSRIGGVSYSYNEQFF. CDR3 in DNA: TGTGCCAGCAGTCGTATTGGCGGGGTATCATACTCCTACAATGAGCAGTTCTTC. J is TRBJ2-1 and V is TRBV14, with D possibly being TRBD2 (6 bases). The CDR3 length is 18 residues. CDR1 is SGHDN and CDR2 is FVKESK in the germline V gene. V lost 6 bases and J 0 bases, leaving 21 bases between the germline ends.

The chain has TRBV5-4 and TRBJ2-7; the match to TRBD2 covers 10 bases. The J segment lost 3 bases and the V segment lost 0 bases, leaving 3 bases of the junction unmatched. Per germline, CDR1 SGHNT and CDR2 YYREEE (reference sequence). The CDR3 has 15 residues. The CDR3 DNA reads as TGTGCCAGCAGCTTGGCGGCTAGCGGGAGCTACGAGCAGTACTTC. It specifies CASSLAASGSYEQYF.

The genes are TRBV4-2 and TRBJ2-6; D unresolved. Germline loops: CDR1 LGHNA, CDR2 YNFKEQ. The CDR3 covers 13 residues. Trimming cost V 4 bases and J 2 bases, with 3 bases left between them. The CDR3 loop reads CASSPAGANVLTF. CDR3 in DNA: TGTGCCAGCAGCCCGGCTGGGGCCAACGTCCTGACTTTC.